A single T cell receptor (beta chain) is shown here with its context. This sample is drawn from a study of T cells in Graves' hyperthyroidism and ophthalmopathy. Pregnant or lactating patients were excluded, as were those with uncontrolled infection or other autoimmune disease. This CDR3 spans 15 amino acids. Germline V gene data show CDR1 as SEHNR and CDR2 as FQNEAQ (reference sequence). V lost 5 bases to trimming and J lost 1 base; unmatched junction nucleotides: 5. Regions amplified from RNA transcripts were the TCR beta CDR3 regions. The TCR CDR3 first-round RT-PCR relied on the HTBI primer set. TCRdb passed the multiplex PCR reads through MiXCR, listing each CDR3 protein once. The data contain approximately 640,000 distinct CDR3 sequences, roughly 45% of them singletons.

This TCR was recovered from an adult man with Graves' disease, either hyperthyroidism or ophthalmopathy (not recorded which). Sample: peripheral blood or thyroid tissue (not recorded which). The V and J genes are TRBV7-9 and TRBJ2-5; TRBD2 matches at 9 bases. CDR3 coding DNA: TGTGCCAGCAGCCGCGGGAGGGGAACCCAAGAGACCCAGTACTTC. Its translation: CASSRGRGTQETQYF.